This T cell receptor (beta chain) was retrieved from a study of beta chain features in type 1 diabetes. Whole-study findings and limits: For patients and controls alike, PCR might favor shorter templates to the same degree.

The investigators reverse transcribed all of the isolated RNA, so they sequenced expressed TCRB transcripts. Profiled with immunoSEQ multiplex PCR; TCRdb holds only in-frame clones, not every one. The sample has over 150,000 clones, under 9.5% seen once; the top ten hold 0.65%. A remark on this clone: Its antigen is undetermined.

Germline V gene data show CDR1 as GTSNPN and CDR2 as SVGIG (reference sequence). Trimming cost V 5 bases and J 4 bases; bases outside gene matches: 6. The CDR3 runs 13 residues. Sequencing input: central memory CD4+ T cells from blood. The chain is built from TRBV30 and TRBJ2-5; 8 bases agree with TRBD2. The receptor's source is a young man in good health. The CDR3 protein is CAWGGGLSETQYF. CDR3 coding DNA: TGTGCCTGGGGCGGGGGGTTGTCAGAGACCCAGTACTTC.